The present T cell receptor beta chain was sequenced within a study of shared T cell receptors in the human thymus (dated by TCRdb to the early 2020s). At the level of the whole study: The study examined how self-reactive, shared T-cell receptor alpha chains are generated in the human thymus.

The trim is 3 bases for V and 2 bases for J, with a gap of 18 bases between the germline ends. Looking up the germline V gene yields CDR1 KGHSH and CDR2 LQKENI. The CDR3 runs 17 residues from the cysteine to the phenylalanine. Just the 51-base CDR3 DNA is kept, in frame starting at base 1. To prepare the library, the immunoSEQ multiplex PCR assay was applied. Held by TCRdb, this immuneACCESS table contains in-frame sequences only and omits some clones. Under half of the omission traces to an unresolved V gene where checked; the cause of the rest is unknown. Within this sample are roughly 560,000 clones, with about 84% of them counted one time only. The top ten hold 0.01% to 0.015% of the sample. As concerns this clone: Its antigen is currently not known. One base away there is no much larger clone; base qualities are not given.

Another study also made use of these data, one on human thymus T cells. The second paper further reports: The donors were immunologically healthy infants in Finland who had open corrective cardiac surgery for congenital heart defects. Thymus tissue was obtained as surgical resects removed during corrective cardiac surgery. Biased V and J gene segment usage appeared to be present in both thymic and peripheral blood repertoires. The related research found that thymic TCR repertoires overlapped highly between unrelated individuals. The study characterized TCR alpha and beta repertoires from seven to nine infant thymus samples and a few related peripheral blood samples. Donor ages ranged from roughly 6 to 250 days, and the cohort comprised roughly 6 male and a couple of female infants. Thymocytes were released mechanically from tissue and stored at -70 °C as pellets of roughly 9-31 million cells. A QIAsymphony instrument was used to extract genomic DNA from frozen cell pellets. Using the immunoSEQ multiplex PCR assay, the TCRB and TCRAD loci were amplified from a standardized quantity of quality-controlled genomic DNA. The V(D)J region was spanned by amplicons of a length sufficient to cover the CDR3 and to identify V and J genes. The amplicons were sequenced on an Illumina platform via the commercial immunoSEQ service. Primer bias and sequencing errors were corrected as previously described, and TCRAD and TCRB definitions were based on the IMGT database. Analysis of the repertoires was done with immunoSEQ Analyzer 3.0 and VDJTools and included basic statistics, V/J segment usage, diversity estimates, rarefaction and pairwise overlap. Diversity was estimated with Chao1, ChaoE, Efron-Thisted, Shannon and inverse Simpson indices, and also on datasets down-sampled to the smallest sample. Repertoire overlap was determined by strict matching of CDR3 nucleotide sequence, V gene and J gene, and Jaccard-based multidimensional scaling clustering was applied. On average, thymus samples yielded approximately 780,000 unique TCRB clonotypes, whereas blood samples yielded approximately 84,000.

Here the chain combines TRBV18 and TRBJ2-3; TRBD2 is a weak D gene call, 6 bases matching. The clonotype comes from a boy less than two years old with a congenital heart defect. Donor details come from another sample of the same person, matched by shared clones. The sample was thymocytes. The CDR3 reads CASSPGVAEAYTDTQYF. DNA sequence: TGTGCCAGCTCACCCGGGGTAGCGGAGGCCTACACAGATACGCAGTATTTT.